The clone carrying this T cell receptor beta chain was detected only a few times. Its antigen is undetermined. TCRdb analysed the 5' RACE reads with MiXCR anew, one entry per CDR3 protein. The table lists about 520,000 distinct CDR3 sequences, approximately 22% of them singletons. The record originates from a study of identical twins. Findings of the study overall: Twins shared out-of-frame alpha sequences with excess low generation probability.

The V and J ends lost 7 bases and 1 base respectively, with 7 bases between them. CDR3 length: 12 amino acids. The same sample was also studied in work on T cells expressing NK-cell markers. Per that paper: In several donors, dominant CD3+CD56+NKG2C+ clones formed roughly 1.0-8% of CD8+ cells.

Sequences were obtained from CD4+ T cells sorted from blood. This TCR was sampled from a woman aged 18-29 years in good health. The chain uses TRBV12-3 or TRBV12-4 and TRBJ1-2; no clear D gene. This CDR3 reads CASTRFNYGYTF. The CDR3 DNA reads TGTGCCAGCACTAGGTTTAACTATGGCTACACCTTC.